The 31 T cell receptor beta chains given below trace back to one sample, sequenced in a study of T cells after yellow fever vaccination. TCRdb fed the 5' RACE reads into MiXCR, producing one record per CDR3 protein. Of roughly 310,000 distinct CDR3 sequences in the sample, more than 8.5% were seen once. The sample consisted of PBMCs, taken on the day of the first yellow fever vaccination. These receptors all come from a young man who received the YFV17D yellow fever vaccine.

The CDR3 sequence: CASSLWEGGTEAFF. The CDR3 DNA reads as TGTGCCAGCAGCCTATGGGAGGGAGGCACTGAAGCTTTCTTT. The chain carries TRBV7-2 and TRBJ1-1; D is ambiguous. Germline CDR1 and CDR2: SGHTA and FQGNSA. Trimming took 5 bases from V and 4 from J, leaving 14 bases between them. The length of the CDR3 is 14 residues.

The CDR3 spells CASSRLAGDSDTQYF. CDR3 nucleotides: TGCGCCAGCAGCCGGCTAGCGGGGGATTCAGATACGCAGTATTTT. The chain couples TRBV4-1 to TRBJ2-3, with 10 positions matching TRBD2. Germline CDR1 MGHRA, CDR2 YSYEKL. The ends lost 4 bases at V and 4 bases at J; junction bases unmatched: 5. This CDR3 comprises 15 residues.

This clonotype showed up many times. The CDR3 nucleotides read TGCGCCAGCAGCCAAGAGGAAGGCGGACATTACAATGAGCAGTTCTTC. It encodes CASSQEEGGHYNEQFF. The chain joins TRBV4-3 to TRBJ2-1; possibly TRBD1 for D (5 bases). This CDR3 region has 16 residues. Germline V gives CDR1 LGHNA, CDR2 YSLEER. V shed 0 bases and J shed 4 bases, with 13 bases lying between them.

This clonotype appeared many times. The chain combines TRBV20-1 with TRBJ2-5; tentative D call: TRBD2 (7 bases). Germline V CDR1 and CDR2: DFQATT, SNEGSKA (reference sequence). V lost 2 bases and J lost 1, with 14 bases in between. The CDR3 runs 15 residues. The chain's CDR3 is CSARPGEGGQETQYF. In DNA, the CDR3 is TGCAGTGCTAGACCAGGGGAGGGGGGCCAAGAGACCCAGTACTTC.

This clonotype was observed a handful of times. CDR3 in DNA: TGTGCCAGCAGCTTATCAAGTAACAATGAGCAGTTCTTC. Residues: CASSLSSNNEQFF. This chain uses TRBV7-3 with TRBJ2-1; D uncertain. The CDR3 has 13 residues. Per germline, CDR1 SGHTA and CDR2 FQGTGA. V was clipped by 2 bases and J by 5 bases, with 7 bases between them.

This clonotype has at least ten counts. This rearrangement joins TRBV7-9 to TRBJ2-3; D is ambiguous. V dropped 2 bases and J dropped 4 bases, with 4 bases sitting between them. Germline V lookup: CDR1 SEHNR, CDR2 FQNEAQ (reference sequence). The CDR3 length is 12 residues. CDR3 in DNA: TGTGCCAGCAGCTTACGGGCAGATACGCAGTATTTT. It translates to CASSLRADTQYF.

In its sample, this clonotype was seen a few times. CDR3 sequence (DNA): TGCAGCGTTCTTCAGTCGGTAATGGATACGCAGTATTTT. Its protein is CSVLQSVMDTQYF. The chain uses TRBV29-1 and TRBJ2-3; D gene uncertain. Between the trimmed V and J ends, which lost 5 bases and 6 bases, there was a span of 15 bases. The germline gives CDR1 SQVTM, CDR2 ANQGSEA. The CDR3 spans 13 residues.

This clonotype was seen more than once but under ten times. V is TRBV3-1 and J is TRBJ2-5; 10 bases line up with TRBD1. Germline V gene sequence: CDR1 LGHDT, CDR2 YNNKEL (reference sequence). The ends lost 4 bases at V and 3 bases at J; junction bases unmatched: 5. The CDR3 consists of 15 residues. CDR3 amino acids: CASSRRTGGEETQYF. The CDR3 bases are TGTGCCAGCAGCCGACGGACAGGGGGAGAAGAGACCCAGTACTTC.

The chain joins TRBV27 to TRBJ1-2, with D possibly being TRBD1 (5 bases). There are 15 residues in the CDR3. Trimming left V 4 bases short and J 4 bases short, with 16 bases between. Germline V gene data show CDR1 as MNHEY and CDR2 as SMNVEV (reference sequence). CDR3 DNA sequence: TGTGCCAGCAGTTCAGGGTCCAGAAGGGGCTATGGCTACACCTTC. Translating it yields CASSSGSRRGYGYTF.

The J gene is TRBJ1-5, the V gene TRBV24-1; possible D gene TRBD1, 6 bases. V was pared by 3 bases and J by 16 bases, with 12 bases between. Germline V gene lookup returns CDR1 KGHDR and CDR2 SFDVKD. This CDR3 has 11 residues. CDR3 loop: CATSDGRDKHF. CDR3 bases: TGTGCCACCAGTGATGGCCGGGACAAACATTTT.

This clonotype occurred once. The chain carries TRBV6-2 or TRBV6-3 and TRBJ2-7; D perhaps matches TRBD1 (5 bases). The CDR3 extends over 13 amino acids. Germline CDR1 reads MNHEY; CDR2 reads SVGEGT. V was clipped by 2 bases and J by 3 bases, with 8 bases between them. The CDR3 protein is CASSYAGIYEQYV. In DNA, the CDR3 is TGTGCCAGCAGTTACGCAGGGATCTACGAGCAGTACGTC.

This clonotype came up a few times. The J gene is TRBJ2-7, the V gene TRBV5-1; weak D call: TRBD1 (5 bases). Germline loops: CDR1 SGHRS, CDR2 YFSETQ. V lost 0 bases and J 2 bases, leaving 12 bases between the germline ends. The CDR3 contains 15 residues. Written as DNA, the CDR3 is TGCGCCAGCAGCTTGGCCGGTGCAGGGACCTACGAGCAGTACTTC. It is translated as CASSLAGAGTYEQYF.

Concerning this clonotype itself: Germline and junction disagree at one end, which may indicate a read error. This sequence joins TRBV23-1 and TRBJ2-1, with 9 positions matching TRBD1. TRBV23-1 counts as an open reading frame of uncertain function. This CDR3 contains 12 residues. The CDR3 reads CASRYHRGLGVF. CDR3 DNA sequence: TGCGCCAGCAGGTACCACAGGGGGCTCGGAGTCTTC.

This chain joins TRBV6-1 and TRBJ2-7; 12 bases are shared with TRBD1. The germline V gene has CDR1 MNHNS and CDR2 SASEGT. J gave up 5 bases and V 8 bases, and 4 bases lay outside the gene matches. The CDR3 spans 13 residues. Here the CDR3 DNA reads TGTGCCAGCTCGGGGACAGGGGGCAACGAGCAGTACTTC. Translating it yields CASSGTGGNEQYF.

This clonotype appeared a few times. This rearrangement joins TRBV10-3 to TRBJ2-1; 14 bases match TRBD2. Trimming at V came to 6 bases and at J to 5 bases, leaving 6 bases not matched to a gene. Germline CDR1 is ENHRY and CDR2 is SYGVKD. This CDR3 is 16 amino acids long. The CDR3 spells CAISLGLAGENNEQFF. The CDR3 coding sequence is TGTGCCATCAGCCTGGGACTAGCGGGAGAAAACAATGAGCAGTTCTTC.

The chain employs TRBV24-1 and TRBJ1-4, with 7 bases aligning to TRBD1. The CDR3 extends over 15 amino acids. Germline-derived CDR1 and CDR2 are KGHDR and SFDVKD. Losses at the gene ends were 4 bases for V and 7 bases for J; bases not matched to a gene: 8. The CDR3 here is CATSDPRSGGEKLFF. CDR3 coding DNA: TGTGCCACCAGTGACCCCCGCTCAGGGGGTGAAAAACTGTTTTTT.

V usage is TRBV20-1 and J usage is TRBJ2-5; a possible D gene is TRBD2 (6 bases). The CDR3 has 12 residues. Trimming took off 4 bases at V and 3 bases at J, with 9 bases between the two ends. From germline, CDR1 is DFQATT and CDR2 SNEGSKA (reference sequence). The CDR3 is CSATSSEETQYF. The CDR3 DNA is TGCAGTGCTACATCTAGCGAAGAGACCCAGTACTTC.

V is TRBV5-1 and J is TRBJ2-3, with D possibly TRBD1 on 5 matching bases. Germline-derived CDR1 and CDR2 are SGHRS and YFSETQ. Trimming removed 6 bases from V and 0 bases from J, with 11 bases in between. This CDR3 spans 14 amino acids. The CDR3 protein is CASTTGPSTDTQYF. The CDR3 DNA follows: TGCGCCAGCACTACAGGACCCAGCACAGATACGCAGTATTTT. The whole variable domain, filled in from reference TRBV5-1 and TRBJ2-3, reads KAGVTQTPRYLIKTRGQQVTLSCSPISGHRSVSWYQQTPGQGLQFLFEYFSETQRNKGNFPGRFSGRQFSNSRSEMNVSTLELGDSALYLCASTTGPSTDTQYFGPGTRLTVL.

This clonotype has only a few counts. This chain joins TRBV7-2 and TRBJ2-1, with 7 positions matching TRBD2. Germline-derived CDR1 and CDR2 are SGHTA and FQGNSA. V gave up 2 bases and J gave up 6 bases; unmatched junction bases: 4. The CDR3 is 14 amino acids. CDR3 sequence reads: CASSLYGGGNEQFF. CDR3 sequence (DNA): TGTGCCAGCAGCTTATACGGCGGGGGCAATGAGCAGTTCTTC.

The chain links TRBV7-2 to TRBJ2-1, with D perhaps matching TRBD2 (5 bases). V was clipped by 5 bases and J by 5 bases, with 10 bases between them. This CDR3 spans 13 amino acids. Germline CDR1 and CDR2: SGHTA and FQGNSA. In DNA form, the CDR3 reads TGTGCCAGCAGCATCGGACTGGACAATGAGCAGTTCTTC. It translates to CASSIGLDNEQFF. The full variable domain, rest sourced from reference TRBV7-2 and TRBJ2-1, is GAGVSQSPSNKVTEKGKDVELRCDPISGHTALYWYRQSLGQGLEFLIYFQGNSAPDKSGLPSDRFSAERTGGSVSTLTIQRTQQEDSAVYLCASSIGLDNEQFFGPGTRLTVL.

This clonotype has a handful of counts. The chain couples TRBV3-1 to TRBJ2-7; D is ambiguous. The V end lost 4 bases, the J end lost 3 bases, and 13 bases lay between the germline ends. The germline V gene has CDR1 LGHDT and CDR2 YNNKEL (reference sequence). CDR3 length: 14 residues. The CDR3 is CASSPDAWVYEQYF. The CDR3 bases are TGTGCCAGCAGCCCGGACGCCTGGGTCTACGAGCAGTACTTC.

This clonotype was seen a handful of times. V is TRBV24-1 and J is TRBJ2-1; unclear D gene. The CDR3 is 16 residues long. Germline assignment: CDR1 KGHDR and CDR2 SFDVKD. V lost 3 bases and J 3 bases, leaving 14 bases between the germline ends. CDR3 amino acids: CATSDNRAGNYNEQFF. Written as DNA, the CDR3 is TGTGCCACCAGTGATAATAGAGCAGGAAACTACAATGAGCAGTTCTTC.

The chain is built from TRBV2 and TRBJ2-7, with 8 bases aligning to TRBD2. CDR1 is SNHLY, CDR2 FYNNEI, per germline. J lost 6 bases, V lost 7 bases, and 11 bases had no gene match. CDR3 size: 14 residues. The CDR3 here is CASNYGGVLSEQYF. The CDR3 region has the DNA TGTGCCAGCAACTACGGGGGGGTCCTTTCCGAGCAGTACTTC.

This chain uses TRBV12-3 or TRBV12-4 with TRBJ1-5, with a weak D call TRBD1 (6 bases). This CDR3 region has 17 residues. V dropped 2 bases and J dropped 6 bases, with 20 bases sitting between them. The CDR3: CASSLSDTGRIGQPQHF. Here the CDR3 DNA reads TGTGCCAGCAGTTTAAGTGATACAGGGAGAATTGGTCAGCCCCAGCATTTT.

This clonotype was recorded at least ten times. This chain links TRBV6-2 or TRBV6-3 with TRBJ2-2, with D possibly matching TRBD1 (5 bases). CDR3 length: 14 amino acids. Germline CDR1 and CDR2: MNHEY and SVGEGT. Deletions cut 7 bases from V and 1 base from J, with 10 bases between. The CDR3 spells CASTPGLNTGELFF. The CDR3 nucleotides read TGTGCCAGCACCCCAGGGCTGAACACCGGGGAGCTGTTTTTT.

This clonotype was detected only a few times. The chain uses TRBV20-1 and TRBJ1-5; 7 bases are a match to TRBD1. With 4 bases clipped from V and 2 bases from J, the junction kept 5 bases outside the gene matches. The length of the CDR3 is 14 residues. Germline V gene data show CDR1 as DFQATT and CDR2 as SNEGSKA (reference sequence). The CDR3 DNA reads as TGCAGTGCTATTGACAGGGAAGGCAATCAGCCCCAGCATTTT. This gives the protein CSAIDREGNQPQHF.

The chain links TRBV29-1 to TRBJ2-1; D is possibly TRBD1 or TRBD2 (6 bases each). V was shortened by 5 bases and J by 5 bases, with 13 bases between the two germline ends. CDR1 and CDR2 (germline): SQVTM, ANQGSEA. The CDR3 contains 13 residues. The CDR3: CSVSRDTDNEQFF. DNA for the CDR3: TGCAGCGTTTCGCGGGACACAGACAATGAGCAGTTCTTC.

CDR3 sequence reads: CASSLAVLGSYNEQFF. The CDR3 coding sequence is TGCGCCAGCAGCTTGGCCGTACTAGGATCCTACAATGAGCAGTTCTTC. This sequence joins TRBV5-1 and TRBJ2-1; a weak D match, TRBD2 (5 bases). The germline gives CDR1 SGHRS, CDR2 YFSETQ. V lost 0 bases to trimming and J lost 1 base, with 11 bases between them. The CDR3 has 16 residues.

This clonotype occurred many times. The chain links TRBV12-5 to TRBJ1-1; unclear D gene. V was cut by 3 bases and J by 1 base, with 3 bases left in between. Germline V lookup: CDR1 LGHNT, CDR2 FRNRAP. This CDR3 spans 12 amino acids. The CDR3 nucleotides read TGTGCTAGTGGTTTAGAGAACACTGAAGCTTTCTTT. Its translation: CASGLENTEAFF. Full variable domain (remainder filled in from reference TRBV12-5 and TRBJ1-1): DARVTQTPRHKVTEMGQEVTMRCQPILGHNTVFWYRQTMMQGLELLAYFRNRAPLDDSGMPKDRFSAEMPDATLATLKIQPSEPRDSAVYFCASGLENTEAFFGQGTRLTVV.

This clonotype turned up a few times. The V gene is TRBV5-6, the J gene TRBJ1-2, with a tentative D call TRBD1 (6 bases). The CDR3 is 14 residues long. The germline gives CDR1 SGHDT, CDR2 YYEEEE. The V end lost 3 bases, the J end lost 4 bases, and 13 bases lay between the germline ends. The CDR3 sequence: CASSSRGFVYGYTF. The CDR3 nucleotides are TGTGCCAGCAGCTCCAGGGGATTTGTCTATGGCTACACCTTC.

This clonotype came up many times. V gene TRBV5-1 combines with J gene TRBJ2-5; maybe TRBD2 (6 bases). Germline loops: CDR1 SGHRS, CDR2 YFSETQ. The CDR3 is 12 amino acids. The ends were cut back, 5 bases at V and 5 bases at J, with 10 bases in the middle. CDR3 DNA sequence: TGCGCCAGCAGGGAGGAGGGCGAGACCCAGTACTTC. Its protein product is CASREEGETQYF.